The 8 T cell receptor beta chains listed next were all sequenced from one sample in a study of brain metastases from non-small cell lung cancer. The data were produced by immunoSEQ multiplex PCR, yet TCRdb's version contains in-frame clones alone and is incomplete. The sample lists 2,000 to 2,500 clones; roughly nine tenths were seen once. The sample comprised primary lung tumor tissue. All receptors derive from a donor over 35 with non-small cell lung cancer.

The V call is TRBV7-9, the J call TRBJ2-7, with 8 bases fitting TRBD1. With V trimmed by 2 bases and J by 6 bases, 3 bases remained unmatched. The CDR3 is 13 residues long. Germline loops: CDR1 SEHNR, CDR2 FQNEAQ (reference sequence). CDR3 sequence reads: CASSLRQGSEQYF. DNA for the CDR3: TGTGCCAGCAGCTTAAGACAGGGGTCCGAGCAGTACTTC. Combining the CDR3 with reference TRBV7-9 and TRBJ2-7 gives the whole variable domain DTGVSQNPRHKITKRGQNVTFRCDPISEHNRLYWYRQTLGQGPEFLTYFQNEAQLEKSRLLSDRFSAERPKGSFSTLEIQRTEQGDSAMYLCASSLRQGSEQYFGPGTRLTVT.

The sample holds one count of this clone. This chain joins TRBV2 and TRBJ2-7, with a weak D call TRBD2 (5 bases). CDR3 length equals 13 residues. From germline, CDR1 is SNHLY and CDR2 FYNNEI. The V end was cut by 5 bases, the J end by 3 bases, with 11 bases between. The CDR3 sequence is CASSSGNLYEQYF. The CDR3 DNA reads as TGTGCCAGCAGTTCCGGGAACCTCTACGAGCAGTACTTC.

Details on this clone: Mismatch with germline at one junction end may stem from a read error. The genes are TRBV6-5 and TRBJ2-4; D possibly corresponds to TRBD2 (5 bases). This CDR3 spans 16 amino acids. Germline assignment: CDR1 MNHEY and CDR2 SVGAGI. CDR3 in DNA: TGTGCCAGCAGTTACTCGGGCCTTAGCCCGGGAAACATTCAGTACTTT. It yields the protein CASSYSGLSPGNIQYF.

The chain links TRBV1 to TRBJ1-4; the table's TRBD1 call for D was not verified on the DNA. TRBV1 is marked as a pseudogene. The CDR3 is 13 residues long. The CDR3 DNA is TGCACCAGCAGCCAACAGGGGTACGCAAAACTGTTTTTT. This translates into CTSSQQGYAKLFF.

V is TRBV5-1 and J is TRBJ2-5; D may be TRBD1 or TRBD2 (5 bases each). Trimming removed 3 bases at V and 5 bases at J, with 17 bases between. In germline, CDR1 is SGHRS, CDR2 YFSETQ. The CDR3 loop spans 15 amino acids. The CDR3 region is CASSSGRGKQETQYF. The CDR3 nucleotides are TGCGCCAGCAGCTCGGGACGTGGAAAGCAGGAGACCCAGTACTTC.

As to this clone: Other DNA sequences in the same sample also yield this CDR3. The gene calls are TRBV4-1 and TRBJ2-5; a possible D gene is TRBD1 (6 bases). With 4 bases removed from V and 2 bases from J, the gap between germline ends came to 26 bases. This CDR3 is 19 amino acids long. Germline V gene data show CDR1 as MGHRA and CDR2 as YSYEKL. CDR3 amino acids: CASSPPAGLAGASQETQYF. The CDR3 coding sequence is TGCGCCAGCAGCCCCCCGGCTGGATTAGCAGGGGCCTCACAAGAGACCCAGTACTTC.

The V gene is TRBV5-8, the J gene TRBJ2-1, with unresolved D. V dropped 2 bases and J dropped 6 bases, with 9 bases sitting between them. CDR1 SGHTS and CDR2 YDEGEE come from the germline V gene. The CDR3 spans 13 residues. The CDR3 sequence: CASSFLSGNEQFF. In DNA, the CDR3 is TGTGCCAGCAGCTTCCTGTCTGGCAATGAGCAGTTCTTC.

The rearrangement uses TRBV7-2 and TRBJ1-5, with D unclear. Germline V gene sequence: CDR1 SGHTA, CDR2 FQGNSA. Trimming removed 6 bases from V and 6 bases from J, with 12 bases in between. The CDR3 spans 13 residues. CDR3 sequence reads: CASSAGWGQPQHF. The CDR3, as DNA: TGTGCCAGCAGTGCTGGATGGGGTCAGCCCCAGCATTTT.